Listed here are 24 T cell receptor beta chains from one sample, sequenced in a study of shared clonotypes between healthy human individuals. Only in-frame clones appear in the TCRdb table, and some are missing; sequencing was by immunoSEQ multiplex PCR. The data hold roughly 2.4 million clones, with approximately 95% observed a single time. The sequencing input was naive CD4+ T cells sorted from blood. Subset described: CD45RA+ positively selected. The receptors stem from a man between 18 and 29 years old in good health.

The chain recombines TRBV15 with TRBJ1-2; maybe TRBD1 (6 bases). Trimming left V 5 bases short and J 6 bases short, with 13 bases between. CDR1 and CDR2 from the germline V gene are LNHNV and YYDKDF (reference sequence). The length of the CDR3 is 13 residues. CDR3 loop: CATSVQGADGYTF. In DNA form, the CDR3 reads TGTGCCACCAGCGTACAGGGCGCCGATGGCTACACCTTC.

The table lists this clone with a count of one. Other DNA sequences in this specimen translate into the identical CDR3. The chain uses TRBV6-5 and TRBJ2-2; D remains ambiguous. The germline V and J ends were trimmed by 6 bases and 6 bases, with 5 bases remaining between them. Germline values: CDR1 MNHEY, CDR2 SVGAGI. This CDR3 comprises 11 residues. The CDR3 sequence is CASSRAGELFF. The CDR3 coding sequence is TGTGCCAGCAGCCGGGCCGGGGAGCTGTTTTTT.

The chain carries TRBV18 and TRBJ1-1; 9 bases align to TRBD1. There are 15 residues in the CDR3. The V gene's germline CDR1 is KGHSH and CDR2 LQKENI. With 4 bases clipped from V and 1 base from J, the junction kept 4 bases outside the gene matches. CDR3 nucleotide sequence: TGTGCCAGCTCACTAGCGGGACAGGGGAACACTGAAGCTTTCTTT. Protein sequence: CASSLAGQGNTEAFF.

The chain uses TRBV5-4 and TRBJ1-1; D is undetermined. Germline CDR1 is SGHNT and CDR2 is YYREEE (reference sequence). Trimming stripped 4 bases from V and 1 base from J, with 5 bases between. The CDR3 runs to 12 residues. CDR3 bases: TGTGCCAGCAGCCACAAGAACACTGAAGCTTTCTTT. Amino acid sequence: CASSHKNTEAFF.

This clone has just one count. CDR3 coding DNA: TGTGCCAGCAGCTTAGAGGGTTTTGTGGAAGAGACCCAGTACTTC. Amino acid sequence: CASSLEGFVEETQYF. The chain recombines TRBV11-2 with TRBJ2-5; no definite D call. Trimming pared 0 bases from V and 3 bases from J, leaving 11 bases between. This CDR3 is 15 amino acids long. Germline CDR1 is SGHAT and CDR2 is FQNNGV.

This clone was seen a single time. The chain recombines TRBV5-4 with TRBJ2-7; D is undetermined. The germline V gene has CDR1 SGHNT and CDR2 YYREEE (reference sequence). Trimming stripped 0 bases from V and 6 bases from J, with 13 bases between. This CDR3 contains 14 residues. For the CDR3, the DNA is TGTGCCAGCAGCTTGGCGCCACTCAAGGGCGAGCAGTACTTC. Translation gives CASSLAPLKGEQYF.

The V gene is TRBV5-1, the J gene TRBJ1-3; D gene uncertain. The CDR3 spans 15 residues. Germline values: CDR1 SGHRS, CDR2 YFSETQ. V lost 2 bases, J lost 0 bases, and 9 bases lay in between. CDR3 in amino acids: CASSFGELSGNTIYF. CDR3 in DNA: TGCGCCAGCAGCTTTGGGGAGCTCTCTGGAAACACCATATATTTT.

The chain recombines TRBV1 with TRBJ1-5; the table's D gene call, TRBD1, was not cross checked with the DNA. TRBV1 is annotated as a pseudogene. CDR3 size: 18 residues. CDR3 DNA sequence: TGCACCAGCAGCCAAAGGGACAGGGGGTTCGAGGGCAATCAGCCCCAGCATTTT. The encoded protein is CTSSQRDRGFEGNQPQHF.

V and J are TRBV28 and TRBJ2-2; D is ambiguous. Germline CDR1 reads MDHEN; CDR2 reads SYDVKM. Between the trimmed V and J ends, which lost 4 bases and 1 base, there was a span of 1 base. CDR3 length equals 12 residues. This chain's CDR3 is CASSWNTGELFF. DNA of the CDR3: TGTGCCAGCAGTTGGAACACCGGGGAGCTGTTTTTT. Full variable domain (remainder filled in from reference TRBV28 and TRBJ2-2): DVKVTQSSRYLVKRTGEKVFLECVQDMDHENMFWYRQDPGLGLRLIYFSYDVKMKEKGDIPEGYSVSREKKERFSLILESASTNQTSMYLCASSWNTGELFFGEGSRLTVL.

With regard to this clone: This sample also contains other DNA sequences that code for the same CDR3. CDR3 sequence: CASTPGLAGTYEQYF. For the CDR3, the DNA is TGTGCCAGCACCCCGGGACTAGCGGGAACCTACGAGCAGTACTTC. The chain combines TRBV6-1 with TRBJ2-7; 13 nucleotides line up with TRBD2. The CDR3 totals 15 residues. The V gene's germline CDR1 is MNHNS and CDR2 SASEGT. Trimming at V came to 7 bases and at J to 2 bases, leaving 5 bases not matched to a gene.

The chain recombines TRBV10-2 with TRBJ2-7; 10 bases match TRBD2. Germline CDR1 WSHSY, CDR2 SAAADI. The CDR3 loop spans 15 amino acids. Trimming at V came to 7 bases and at J to 0 bases, leaving 6 bases not matched to a gene. The CDR3: CASNPSGGSSYEQYF. CDR3 nucleotide sequence: TGCGCCAGCAACCCTAGCGGGGGCAGCTCCTACGAGCAGTACTTC.

J is TRBJ1-1 and V is TRBV7-6; D is undetermined. Germline CDR1 reads SGHVS; CDR2 reads FNYEAQ. Trimming cost V 3 bases and J 0 bases, with 14 bases left between them. This CDR3 has 16 amino acids. This chain's CDR3 is CASSFNSVWMNTEAFF. The CDR3 DNA reads as TGTGCCAGCAGCTTTAACAGCGTATGGATGAACACTGAAGCTTTCTTT. Looking up the rest from reference TRBV7-6 and TRBJ1-1 gives the full variable domain: GAGVSQSPRYKVTKRGQDVALRCDPISGHVSLYWYRQALGQGPEFLTYFNYEAQQDKSGLPNDRFSAERPEGSISTLTIQRTEQRDSAMYRCASSFNSVWMNTEAFFGQGTRLTVV.

Turning to this clone: This same CDR3 is encoded by further DNA sequences in the sample. This sequence joins TRBV1 and TRBJ1-2. TRBV1 is noted as a pseudogene. CDR3 size: 14 residues. The CDR3 DNA sequence: TGCACCAGCAGCCACCGGAGCGGGGACCAGGGCTACACCTTC. Its protein is CTSSHRSGDQGYTF.

The rearrangement joins TRBV6-5 to TRBJ2-7; no definite D call. There are 12 residues in the CDR3. CDR1 is MNHEY, CDR2 SVGAGI, per germline. Trimming took 5 bases from V and 3 from J, leaving 8 bases between them. The CDR3 DNA follows: TGTGCCAGCAGTATTTCTAGCTACGAGCAGTACTTC. This translates into CASSISSYEQYF.

The chain carries TRBV10-3 and TRBJ2-3, with D uncertain. V shed 1 base and J shed 0 bases, with 14 bases lying between them. Germline lookup yields CDR1 ENHRY and CDR2 SYGVKD. The CDR3 contains 17 residues. The chain's CDR3 is CAISELSGSSSTDTQYF. For the CDR3, the DNA is TGTGCCATCAGTGAGTTGTCAGGTTCCTCTAGCACAGATACGCAGTATTTT.

A word on this clone: The same CDR3 arises from other DNA sequences in this sample as well. The chain links TRBV28 to TRBJ2-7; no reliable D call. The V end was cut by 5 bases, the J end by 0 bases, with 8 bases between. The CDR3 runs 13 residues. Germline V gives CDR1 MDHEN, CDR2 SYDVKM. CDR3 loop: CASSGDNSYEQYF. The CDR3 coding sequence is TGTGCCAGCAGTGGCGACAACTCCTACGAGCAGTACTTC.

V is TRBV27 and J is TRBJ2-7; D is possibly TRBD2 (5 bases). The V end was cut by 3 bases, the J end by 3 bases, with 15 bases between. This CDR3 comprises 15 residues. Germline lookup yields CDR1 MNHEY and CDR2 SMNVEV (reference sequence). CDR3 protein: CASSLRESAFYEQYF. CDR3 coding DNA: TGTGCCAGCAGTTTGAGGGAGTCGGCTTTCTACGAGCAGTACTTC.

Here the CDR3 reads CASSLGRGTGYGYTF. CDR3 bases: TGTGCCAGCAGCTTAGGTCGGGGAACTGGGTATGGCTACACCTTC. The chain employs TRBV7-8 and TRBJ1-2, with D hard to call. Trimming left V 1 base short and J 5 bases short, with 14 bases between. The CDR3 is made up of 15 amino acids. CDR1 and CDR2 from the germline V gene are SGHVS and FQNEAQ.

The rearrangement links TRBV28 to TRBJ2-7, with D perhaps given as TRBD1 or TRBD2 (7 bases each). V lost 4 bases to trimming and J lost 4 bases, with 26 bases between them. The CDR3 totals 18 residues. The germline gives CDR1 MDHEN, CDR2 SYDVKM. The CDR3 DNA follows: TGTGCCAGCAGTTCCCCAGGGGGGGGGCCGCTTCTTCGGTACGAGCAGTACTTC. It yields the protein CASSSPGGGPLLRYEQYF.

J is TRBJ2-7 and V is TRBV4-1; D uncertain. The CDR3 totals 14 residues. Trimming stripped 4 bases from V and 2 bases from J, with 12 bases between. CDR1 and CDR2 from the germline V gene are MGHRA and YSYEKL. DNA of the CDR3: TGCGCCAGCAGCCCAAGTCTAACCCCCTACGAGCAGTACTTC. Protein: CASSPSLTPYEQYF.

The chain has TRBV2 and TRBJ1-1; the D gene is possibly TRBD1 (5 bases). V was cut by 6 bases and J by 2 bases, with 7 bases left in between. Germline V gene lookup returns CDR1 SNHLY and CDR2 FYNNEI. CDR3 size: 12 residues. The CDR3 nucleotides are TGTGCCAGCAGGGGGGGAAACACTGAAGCTTTCTTT. This gives the protein CASRGGNTEAFF.

V gene TRBV18 combines with J gene TRBJ2-3, with unresolved D. The germline V gene has CDR1 KGHSH and CDR2 LQKENI. The CDR3 has 16 residues. V shed 1 base and J shed 4 bases, with 15 bases lying between them. The chain's CDR3 is CASSPLLEKLPDTQYF. Here the CDR3 DNA reads TGTGCCAGCTCACCACTCCTGGAAAAGCTCCCAGATACGCAGTATTTT.

The chain has TRBV21-1 and TRBJ2-2; the table names TRBD1, a call not compared with the DNA. TRBV21-1 is a pseudogene segment. This CDR3 contains 15 residues. CDR3 region: CASSKPDRDTGELFF. In DNA, the CDR3 is TGTGCCAGCAGCAAACCAGACAGGGACACCGGGGAGCTGTTTTTT.

The rearrangement uses TRBV10-3 and TRBJ2-1, with D perhaps being TRBD1 or TRBD2 (5 bases each). Trimming cost V 7 bases and J 6 bases, with 13 bases left between them. The CDR3 runs 13 residues. Germline V gives CDR1 ENHRY, CDR2 SYGVKD. CDR3 in DNA: TGTGCCATCACCAGGGACGGGGTCAATGAGCAGTTCTTC. Translation: CAITRDGVNEQFF.